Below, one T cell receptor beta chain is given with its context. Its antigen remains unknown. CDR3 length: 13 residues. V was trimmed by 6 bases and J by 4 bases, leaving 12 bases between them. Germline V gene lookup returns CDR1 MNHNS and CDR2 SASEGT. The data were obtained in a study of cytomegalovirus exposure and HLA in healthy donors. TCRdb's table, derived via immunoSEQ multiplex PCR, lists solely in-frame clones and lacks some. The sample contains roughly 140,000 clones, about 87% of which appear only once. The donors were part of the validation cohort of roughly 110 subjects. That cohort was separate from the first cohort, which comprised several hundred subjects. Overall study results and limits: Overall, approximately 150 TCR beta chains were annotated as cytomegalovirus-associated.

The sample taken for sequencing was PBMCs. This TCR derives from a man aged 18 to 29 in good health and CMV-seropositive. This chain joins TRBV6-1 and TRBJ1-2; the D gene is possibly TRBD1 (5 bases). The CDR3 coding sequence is TGTGCCAGCAGGCAGGGAGGTTTCTATGGCTACACCTTC. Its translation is CASRQGGFYGYTF.